The 2 T cell receptor beta chains presented below share a single source sample, sequenced in a study of T cells in Graves' hyperthyroidism and ophthalmopathy. RNA transcripts were the template for amplifying TCR beta CDR3 regions. Primed by the HTBI set, a first-round RT-PCR was run on the TCR CDR3. TCRdb redid the calling of the multiplex PCR reads with MiXCR, one entry per CDR3 protein. The sample gives hundreds of thousands of distinct CDR3 sequences, over 11% of which show up once; roughly 5.5% is in the top ten. Sequencing used blood. The source is a woman younger than 45 with Graves' hyperthyroidism that later progressed to Graves' ophthalmopathy.

J is TRBJ1-1 and V is TRBV19; possible D gene TRBD1, 5 bases. Trimming removed 4 bases from V and 0 bases from J, with 18 bases in between. The CDR3 spans 17 residues. Germline assignment: CDR1 LNHDA and CDR2 SQIVND (reference sequence). CDR3 residues: CASSSAGPDLMNTEAFF. The CDR3, as DNA: TGTGCCAGTAGTAGTGCAGGGCCAGATCTCATGAACACTGAAGCTTTCTTT. Combining the CDR3 with reference TRBV19 and TRBJ1-1 gives the whole variable domain DGGITQSPKYLFRKEGQNVTLSCEQNLNHDAMYWYRQDPGQGLRLIYYSQIVNDFQKGDIAEGYSVSREKKESFPLTVTSAQKNPTAFYLCASSSAGPDLMNTEAFFGQGTRLTVV.

This clonotype appeared a few times. CDR3 sequence (DNA): TGTGCCAGCAGCGATACTAGCGGGAGTGTCTACGAGCAGTACTTC. Translated: CASSDTSGSVYEQYF. V usage is TRBV6-1 and J usage is TRBJ2-7; 11 bases agree with TRBD2. The CDR3 covers 15 residues. Trimming removed 6 bases from V and 3 bases from J; junction bases left unmatched: 7. Looked up from germline, CDR1 is MNHNS and CDR2 is SASEGT.